The sequence of this T cell receptor beta chain was determined in a study of shared clonotypes between healthy human individuals. Points from the study as a whole: Naive subsets generally had larger estimated richness than memory subsets.

This clone was observed once. The antigen remains unidentified. TCRdb keeps only in-frame clones here, not all; method: immunoSEQ multiplex PCR. The data show about 2 million clones, with roughly 95% seen just once and 0.13% held by the top ten. The V and J ends lost 0 bases and 3 bases respectively, with 6 bases between them. Germline V lookup: CDR1 MNHEY, CDR2 SVGAGI. CDR3 length: 15 amino acids. The specimen sequenced was naive CD4+ T cells sorted from blood. As for subset: CD45RA+ positively selected. The chain joins TRBV6-5 to TRBJ1-6; D remains ambiguous. The source is a man aged 18 to 29 in good health. DNA of the CDR3: TGTGCCAGCAGTTACTCGGCGGGCTATAATTCACCCCTCCACTTT. It specifies CASSYSAGYNSPLHF.